The rows below give T cell receptor beta chains drawn from one sample of a study of blood T cell repertoires in COVID-19. The repertoire was sequenced with immunoSEQ multiplex PCR; TCRdb's copy has only in-frame clones and lacks some. The data hold approximately 120,000 clones, with roughly 89% observed a single time. What was sequenced was peripheral blood. The source of these receptors is a human donor with acute or convalescent COVID-19. The donor label of this sample is uncertain. CDR3s leave out the opening cysteine and the closing phenylalanine or tryptophan. The D gene is left open where the match is weak.

D gene	V gene	J gene	CDR3 protein
TRBD2	TRBV7-3	TRBJ2-3	ASSRTSGEDTQY
TRBD1	TRBV27	TRBJ2-7	ASSVGTGGLDFYEQY
.	TRBV5-1	TRBJ2-5	ASSLGQVIETQY
.	TRBV5-4	TRBJ2-3	ASKASAGAFTDTQY
TRBD2	TRBV7-9	TRBJ2-7	ASSRGGLKDEQY
.	TRBV15	TRBJ1-1	ATSRDWRTEAF
.	TRBV2	TRBJ1-2	ASVAGRGTRGYT
TRBD1	TRBV28	TRBJ2-1	ASSSRTGTF
.	TRBV3-1/TRBV3-2	TRBJ2-4	ASSRGYIQY
.	TRBV28	TRBJ2-7	ASMNLGIGHEQY
.	TRBV7-2	TRBJ1-3	ASNSPSSGNTIY
.	TRBV7-7	TRBJ2-1	ASSPRSFATGHSEQF
TRBD1	TRBV13	TRBJ1-5	ASSLGPGGQPQH
.	TRBV7-9	TRBJ2-7	ASSLGLPREFHYEQY
.	TRBV11-2	TRBJ2-7	ASSLVLLANEQY
.	TRBV27	TRBJ2-3	ASRRSLFTDTQY
.	TRBV7-6	TRBJ1-5	ASSLAVGGNQPQH
.	TRBV9	TRBJ1-5	ASSVEGGPQPQH
.	TRBV6-6	TRBJ2-2	ASSYSIASGELF
.	TRBV19	TRBJ1-6	ASREGSSYNSPLH
TRBD1	TRBV9	TRBJ1-2	ASSADRGWSHGYT
.	TRBV6-2/TRBV6-3	TRBJ1-2	ASSKTGGGYT
.	TRBV28	TRBJ1-1	ASSFWRSGTEAF
.	TRBV7-9	TRBJ1-2	ASSLPLGQESYGYT
.	TRBV24-1	TRBJ2-7	ATTDRERAYEQY
TRBD1	TRBV7-3	TRBJ2-1	ASSTTGGVEQF
.	TRBV3-1/TRBV3-2	TRBJ1-6	ASSQLVGNSPLH
.	TRBV18	TRBJ1-2	ASSPGLGDNYGYT
.	TRBV6-5	TRBJ2-4	ASSSTAAGAKNIQY
.	TRBV18	TRBJ1-1	ASSPPGLRNTEAF
TRBD1	TRBV28	TRBJ1-1	ASKGNRGGKGIEAF
.	TRBV20-1	TRBJ2-7	SASISYPNTYEQY
.	TRBV7-2	TRBJ1-1	ASSLFSRAKIEAF
.	TRBV5-4	TRBJ2-3	ASGSLSSTDTQY
TRBD1	TRBV7-2	TRBJ1-2	ASSRDREYGYT
.	TRBV7-2	TRBJ1-4	ASSTRGATNEKLF
.	TRBV6-2/TRBV6-3	TRBJ2-3	ASSAGPSRGRDTQY
TRBD1	TRBV29-1	TRBJ1-2	SVGQGFGYT
TRBD1	TRBV3-1/TRBV3-2	TRBJ2-2	ASSQDSGQGAAGELF
.	TRBV4-1	TRBJ2-3	ASSQTGGRDTQY